These 9 T cell receptor beta chains originate from one sample sequenced in a study of blood T cell repertoires in COVID-19. Assay used: immunoSEQ multiplex PCR; TCRdb lists only in-frame clones, some missing. Among 250,000 to 300,000 clones listed, about four fifths were seen once. Sequencing was done on a sample of PBMCs or T cells enriched from blood (not recorded which). The receptor set was obtained from a middle-aged man who had been exposed to COVID-19.

V gene TRBV15 combines with J gene TRBJ1-1, with D possibly matching TRBD1 (5 bases). CDR3 size: 14 residues. Germline V gives CDR1 LNHNV, CDR2 YYDKDF (reference sequence). The V and J ends lost 1 base and 8 bases respectively, with 14 bases between them. The CDR3 is CATSRARQYKEAFF. In DNA, the CDR3 is TGTGCCACCAGCAGAGCCCGACAGTATAAAGAAGCTTTCTTT.

V gene TRBV19 combines with J gene TRBJ1-1; tentatively, D is TRBD1 (6 bases). Trimming took 7 bases from V and 4 from J, leaving 13 bases between them. This CDR3 has 13 amino acids. Germline CDR1 LNHDA, CDR2 SQIVND (reference sequence). CDR3: CASKGGVGTEAFF. Written as DNA, the CDR3 is TGTGCCAGTAAGGGGGGGGTTGGCACTGAAGCTTTCTTT.

The rearrangement links TRBV19 to TRBJ2-2; possibly TRBD1 for D (7 bases). CDR1 and CDR2 from the germline V gene are LNHDA and SQIVND (reference sequence). The V end was cut by 6 bases, the J end by 7 bases, with 18 bases between. CDR3 length: 15 residues. Written as DNA, the CDR3 is TGTGCCAGTAGACCGGAAAGGGGGCGGGGCGGGGAGCTGTTTTTT. Its protein product is CASRPERGRGGELFF. The entire variable domain, with the rest obtained from reference TRBV19 and TRBJ2-2, is as follows: DGGITQSPKYLFRKEGQNVTLSCEQNLNHDAMYWYRQDPGQGLRLIYYSQIVNDFQKGDIAEGYSVSREKKESFPLTVTSAQKNPTAFYLCASRPERGRGGELFFGEGSRLTVL.

A single count supports this clone. The CDR3 spells CASSPPWGRGINQPQHF. The CDR3 region has the DNA TGCGCCAGCAGCCCCCCGTGGGGCAGGGGGATCAATCAGCCCCAGCATTTT. V gene TRBV4-1 combines with J gene TRBJ1-5; TRBD1 matches at 7 bases. Germline values: CDR1 MGHRA, CDR2 YSYEKL. V was pared by 4 bases and J by 3 bases, with 12 bases of the junction left unmatched. This CDR3 is 17 amino acids long.

This chain connects TRBV19 to TRBJ1-6; 9 bases map to TRBD1. The V gene's germline CDR1 is LNHDA and CDR2 SQIVND (reference sequence). CDR3 length: 15 residues. With V trimmed by 4 bases and J by 5 bases, 3 bases remained unmatched. CDR3 sequence reads: CASSTGQGNNSPLHF. The CDR3 region has the DNA TGTGCCAGTAGTACCGGACAGGGGAATAATTCACCCCTCCACTTT.

J is TRBJ2-1 and V is TRBV7-8; 10 bases map to TRBD2. Germline lookup yields CDR1 SGHVS and CDR2 FQNEAQ. Unmatched junction bases numbered 3, after V lost 5 bases and J lost 8 bases. This CDR3 spans 13 amino acids. CDR3 loop: CASSGLAGDEQFF. The CDR3 nucleotides read TGTGCCAGCAGCGGTCTAGCGGGGGATGAGCAGTTCTTC.

The chain joins TRBV7-9 to TRBJ2-3; the D is unclear. This CDR3 has 13 amino acids. The germline gives CDR1 SEHNR, CDR2 FQNEAQ (reference sequence). V gave up 5 bases and J gave up 11 bases, with 17 bases separating them. In DNA form, the CDR3 reads TGTGCCAGCAGCCCTCCCCTGGGTCCAGGGCAGTATTTT. Translation: CASSPPLGPGQYF. The full variable domain, its missing parts supplied by reference TRBV7-9 and TRBJ2-3, is DTGVSQNPRHKITKRGQNVTFRCDPISEHNRLYWYRQTLGQGPEFLTYFQNEAQLEKSRLLSDRFSAERPKGSFSTLEIQRTEQGDSAMYLCASSPPLGPGQYFGPGTRLTVL.

This clone showed up just once. This rearrangement joins TRBV5-4 to TRBJ2-5; 7 nucleotides agree with TRBD2. There are 15 residues in the CDR3. J lost 5 bases, V lost 0 bases, and 7 bases had no gene match. Germline values: CDR1 SGHNT, CDR2 YYREEE (reference sequence). The chain's CDR3 is CASSLGGGSFETQYF. The DNA for the CDR3 is TGTGCCAGCAGCTTGGGCGGCGGGAGTTTCGAGACCCAGTACTTC.

V gene TRBV13 combines with J gene TRBJ2-1; 8 bases agree with TRBD2. Germline values: CDR1 PRHDT, CDR2 FYEKMQ (reference sequence). The CDR3 is 15 amino acids. The V and J ends lost 6 bases and 4 bases, in that order; junction bases with no gene match: 8. This chain's CDR3 is CASRFSSGPYNEQFF. As DNA, the CDR3 is TGTGCCAGCAGATTTTCTAGCGGGCCTTACAATGAGCAGTTCTTC.